The 12 T cell receptor beta chains listed next were all sequenced from one sample in a study of T cell changes during pregnancy in multiple sclerosis. Sequencing was performed with immunoSEQ multiplex PCR; in TCRdb, only in-frame clones are kept and a portion is missing. The repertoire has tens of thousands of clones, roughly 92% of them found once; the top ten carry approximately 3%. The sequencing used CD8+ T cells from peripheral blood mononuclear cells, collected in the third trimester of pregnancy. The source of these receptors is a female donor in good health, enrolled as a control in a pregnancy study.

The rearrangement links TRBV19 to TRBJ2-1; perhaps TRBD1 as D (6 bases). Germline lookup yields CDR1 LNHDA and CDR2 SQIVND (reference sequence). Trimming removed 3 bases at V and 0 bases at J, with 9 bases between. This CDR3 region has 15 residues. The DNA for the CDR3 is TGTGCCAGTAGTATGGACAGCGACTCCTACAATGAGCAGTTCTTC. Amino acid sequence: CASSMDSDSYNEQFF.

The V call is TRBV19, the J call TRBJ1-2, with TRBD1 matching over 7 bases. The CDR3 spans 16 residues. The germline gives CDR1 LNHDA, CDR2 SQIVND (reference sequence). V lost 0 bases to trimming and J lost 4 bases; unmatched junction nucleotides: 8. The CDR3 DNA reads as TGTGCCAGTAGTATAGATATCCAAGACAGGGCCTATGGCTACACCTTC. Translated: CASSIDIQDRAYGYTF.

The count of this clone is one. V is TRBV29-1 and J is TRBJ1-1; 8 nucleotides align to TRBD1. Germline V gives CDR1 SQVTM, CDR2 ANQGSEA. The CDR3 is 16 amino acids. V was pared by 7 bases and J by 5 bases, with 18 bases of the junction left unmatched. For the CDR3, the DNA is TGCAGCGCCCTTTGGGGACAGGTCGTAAAGTCGACTGAAGCTTTCTTT. This codes for CSALWGQVVKSTEAFF.

The rearrangement uses TRBV10-2 and TRBJ2-1; 11 nucleotides agree with TRBD2. The germline V gene encodes CDR1 WSHSY and CDR2 SAAADI. The CDR3 has 15 residues. J was trimmed by 4 bases and V by 7 bases; bases with no gene match: 6. CDR3 sequence (DNA): TGCGCCAGCACCTCGACTAGCGGGACTTACAATGAGCAGTTCTTC. Its protein is CASTSTSGTYNEQFF.

This clone was detected once. The V and J genes are TRBV19 and TRBJ1-1, with 7 positions matching TRBD1. The CDR3 length is 14 residues. Unmatched junction bases numbered 11, after V lost 9 bases and J lost 4 bases. Germline CDR1 and CDR2: LNHDA and SQIVND (reference sequence). CDR3 bases: TGTGCCAGCAAAGACAGGGTGATCGGCACTGAAGCTTTCTTT. Encoded protein: CASKDRVIGTEAFF.

The genes are TRBV10-3 and TRBJ2-7, with D possibly being TRBD2 (7 bases). V lost 0 bases to trimming and J lost 7 bases, with 13 bases between them. CDR3 length: 14 residues. CDR1 is ENHRY, CDR2 SYGVKD, per germline. The CDR3: CAISESGGGPEQYF. DNA of the CDR3: TGTGCCATCAGTGAGTCGGGGGGGGGCCCTGAGCAGTACTTC.

This sequence joins TRBV27 and TRBJ1-4; possibly TRBD1 for D (6 bases). The CDR3 is 14 residues long. Trimming took 6 bases from V and 3 from J, leaving 11 bases between them. Germline assignment: CDR1 MNHEY and CDR2 SMNVEV (reference sequence). The CDR3 spells CASRGGVANEKLFF. The DNA for the CDR3 is TGTGCCAGCAGAGGGGGAGTAGCTAATGAAAAACTGTTTTTT. Together with reference TRBV27 and TRBJ1-4, the CDR3 gives the full variable domain: EAQVTQNPRYLITVTGKKLTVTCSQNMNHEYMSWYRQDPGLGLRQIYYSMNVEVTDKGDVPEGYKVSRKEKRNFPLILESPSPNQTSLYFCASRGGVANEKLFFGSGTQLSVL.

The gene calls are TRBV7-9 and TRBJ2-7; no definite D call. V was clipped by 5 bases and J by 0 bases, with 14 bases between them. The CDR3 contains 15 residues. CDR1 and CDR2 (germline): SEHNR, FQNEAQ (reference sequence). The CDR3 coding sequence is TGTGCCAGCAGCCATCTGGCCGGAGACTCCTACGAGCAGTACTTC. Its translation is CASSHLAGDSYEQYF.

The V and J genes are TRBV7-8 and TRBJ1-2; 8 bases are shared with TRBD1. CDR1 is SGHVS, CDR2 FQNEAQ, per germline. The V and J ends lost 4 bases and 8 bases, in that order; junction bases with no gene match: 18. The length of the CDR3 is 17 residues. The CDR3 DNA follows: TGTGCCAGCAGCTCAAGCGACCTAAGGACAGGGAGGAGCGGCTACACCTTC. This codes for CASSSSDLRTGRSGYTF.

The rearrangement links TRBV7-7 to TRBJ2-1, with 8 nucleotides matching TRBD2. The germline CDR1 and CDR2 sequences are SSHAT and FNYEAQ (reference sequence). V lost 5 bases and J lost 7; bases outside the gene matches: 16. The CDR3 has 17 amino acids. In DNA form, the CDR3 reads TGTGCCAGCAGCCCCGCTCTGGGAGCGGGGGAGGGGAATGAGCAGTTCTTC. Protein: CASSPALGAGEGNEQFF.

The chain joins TRBV27 to TRBJ2-7, with D perhaps matching TRBD2 (6 bases). The V end was cut by 9 bases, the J end by 4 bases, with 16 bases between. The CDR3 totals 13 residues. Germline-derived CDR1 and CDR2 are MNHEY and SMNVEV (reference sequence). This CDR3 is CASLGTEGYEQYF. In DNA, the CDR3 is TGTGCCAGTTTGGGGACGGAGGGATACGAGCAGTACTTC.

The V call is TRBV27, the J call TRBJ2-1, with a weak D call TRBD2 (6 bases). CDR1 is MNHEY, CDR2 SMNVEV, per germline (reference sequence). Between the trimmed V and J ends, which lost 3 bases and 0 bases, there was a span of 9 bases. This CDR3 has 15 residues. This CDR3 reads CASSLRGASYNEQFF. The DNA of the CDR3 is TGTGCCAGCAGTTTGCGCGGGGCCTCCTACAATGAGCAGTTCTTC.